This T cell receptor (beta chain) is drawn from a study of lymphopenia after photon versus proton radiotherapy. Study-level findings and limits: Better survival with proton therapy was suggested as possible, not demonstrated. Under photons, naive T cells and diversity fell while effector/memory populations rose. After lymphocyte nadir, photon-treated repertoires showed oligoclonal expansion, especially CD8+ Temra.

This clone was observed once. Its specificity is unknown. Method: immunoSEQ multiplex PCR; TCRdb's copy keeps in-frame clones and lacks some. Among more than 45,000 clones, approximately 88% were seen once, and the ten largest hold about 1.9%. This CDR3 contains 17 residues. The ends were cut back, 5 bases at V and 4 bases at J, with 23 bases in the middle. CDR1 and CDR2 (germline): MDHEN, SYDVKM. The chain uses TRBV28 and TRBJ1-2; D remains unclear. Sequencing was performed on peripheral blood, taken from a patient treated with proton-based radiotherapy. This TCR was recovered from a man aged 55 to 70 with pancreatic cancer. The CDR3 sequence: CASSEATELGRVYGYTF. The DNA of the CDR3 is TGTGCCAGCAGTGAGGCAACAGAGCTGGGAAGGGTCTATGGCTACACCTTC.